A single sample is the source of the 21 T cell receptor beta chains below, sequenced in a study of glioma-infiltrating T cells after dendritic cell vaccination. Sequenced by immunoSEQ multiplex PCR; TCRdb stores in-frame clones only, minus some. The sample lists under 100,000 clones; 70% to 90% were seen once. The sequencing used blood, collected before dendritic cell vaccination. These receptors were taken from a human donor with glioblastoma.

The chain employs TRBV6-5 and TRBJ2-7; 7 nucleotides line up with TRBD1. J lost 2 bases, V lost 2 bases, and 6 bases had no gene match. This CDR3 contains 15 residues. Germline lookup yields CDR1 MNHEY and CDR2 SVGAGI. DNA of the CDR3: TGTGCCAGCAGTTACGTAGGGGGCCTTCCCTACGAGCAGTACTTC. It is translated as CASSYVGGLPYEQYF.

This chain links TRBV20-1 with TRBJ1-5; no firm D call. Trimming took 4 bases from V and 6 from J, leaving 7 bases between them. Per germline, CDR1 DFQATT and CDR2 SNEGSKA (reference sequence). The CDR3 has 11 residues. CDR3 nucleotide sequence: TGCAGTGCTATTGAGATTCAGCCCCAGCATTTT. The encoded protein is CSAIEIQPQHF.

This clone was observed a single time. The gene calls are TRBV6-1 and TRBJ2-3; D remains unclear. The CDR3 has 13 amino acids. The germline V gene encodes CDR1 MNHNS and CDR2 SASEGT. The V gene lost 6 bases and the J gene lost 4 bases, with 11 bases spanning the gap. The CDR3 DNA sequence: TGTGCCAGCAGCCCAGAGGCCGCAGATACGCAGTATTTT. This codes for CASSPEAADTQYF.

V usage is TRBV18 and J usage is TRBJ1-1; D gene unclear. The V end lost 2 bases, the J end lost 2 bases, and 9 bases lay between the germline ends. The CDR3 consists of 14 residues. Per germline, CDR1 KGHSH and CDR2 LQKENI. The CDR3 bases are TGTGCCAGCTCACCAGGCAGTCCTAACACTGAAGCTTTCTTT. This gives the protein CASSPGSPNTEAFF.

The table lists this clone with a count of one. The rearrangement joins TRBV6-5 to TRBJ1-5; 7 bases line up with TRBD1. This CDR3 region has 13 residues. V was clipped by 2 bases and J by 5 bases; unmatched bases: 0. CDR1 and CDR2 from the germline V gene are MNHEY and SVGAGI. The CDR3 nucleotides read TGTGCCAGCAGTTACACAGGGGATCAGCCCCAGCATTTT. Its translation is CASSYTGDQPQHF.

This chain links TRBV7-2 with TRBJ2-7; maybe TRBD2 (6 bases). Trimming took 6 bases from V and 9 from J, leaving 21 bases between them. Per germline, CDR1 SGHTA and CDR2 FQGNSA. The CDR3 covers 14 residues. The CDR3 DNA is TGTGCCAGCAGGGCTAGCGCCGCGTCCCACGGGCAGTACTTC. It is translated as CASRASAASHGQYF.

This rearrangement joins TRBV4-2 to TRBJ1-2, with D maybe TRBD1 (6 bases). CDR3 length: 15 amino acids. Germline CDR1 and CDR2: LGHNA and YNFKEQ. Between the trimmed V and J ends, which lost 5 bases and 4 bases, there was a span of 17 bases. The CDR3 spells CASSSRTGTPYGYTF. CDR3 coding DNA: TGTGCCAGCAGCTCGCGAACCGGGACACCCTATGGCTACACCTTC.

The chain joins TRBV6-5 to TRBJ2-4; the D gene is possibly TRBD1 (6 bases). Trimming pared 1 base from V and 11 bases from J, leaving 21 bases between. The CDR3 is 16 residues long. From germline, CDR1 is MNHEY and CDR2 SVGAGI. CDR3 sequence reads: CASSYFQGLEPFVQYF. CDR3 in DNA: TGTGCCAGCAGTTACTTTCAGGGGCTTGAACCATTTGTTCAGTACTTC.

The chain links TRBV10-3 to TRBJ2-5; TRBD1 agrees at 10 bases. The assigned J gene may be wrong: the sequence end matches TRBJ2-7 better. CDR3 length: 14 amino acids. Per the germline V gene, CDR1 is ENHRY and CDR2 is SYGVKD. CDR3 in DNA: TGTGCCATCAGGGGGGACAGGGGATCTGGCGAGCAGTACTTC. Translation: CAIRGDRGSGEQYF.

The rearrangement uses TRBV10-3 and TRBJ2-1, with D unresolved. The CDR3 has 12 residues. The germline V gene encodes CDR1 ENHRY and CDR2 SYGVKD. Deletions cut 4 bases from V and 11 bases from J, with 12 bases between. CDR3 sequence reads: CAISVEALKQFF. CDR3 bases: TGTGCCATCAGTGTCGAGGCTTTGAAGCAGTTCTTC.

As concerns this clone: The identical CDR3 is also encoded by other nucleotide sequences in the sample. The CDR3 spells CASVPGQGYNEQFF. CDR3 nucleotide sequence: TGTGCTAGTGTACCGGGACAGGGCTACAATGAGCAGTTCTTC. The V and J genes are TRBV12-5 and TRBJ2-1, with 9 bases that match TRBD1. The V gene end was trimmed by 7 bases and the J gene end by 3 bases; junction bases not matched to a gene: 4. The CDR3 covers 14 residues. Germline lookup yields CDR1 LGHNT and CDR2 FRNRAP.

This clone was found once. V usage is TRBV6-4 and J usage is TRBJ1-1, with a possible D match to TRBD1 (5 bases). Germline CDR1 reads MRHNA; CDR2 reads SNTAGT. The length of the CDR3 is 13 residues. V was cut by 8 bases and J by 1 base, with 11 bases left in between. This CDR3 reads CASRMGPNTEAFF. In nucleotides, the CDR3 is TGTGCCAGCCGGATGGGGCCGAACACTGAAGCTTTCTTT.

The V and J genes are TRBV4-1 and TRBJ2-3; 8 positions agree with TRBD2. From germline, CDR1 is MGHRA and CDR2 YSYEKL. Trimming cost V 2 bases and J 2 bases; bases outside gene matches: 6. The CDR3 has 16 residues. CDR3 in amino acids: CASSQRLASNTDTQYF. Here the CDR3 DNA reads TGCGCCAGCAGCCAACGACTAGCGAGTAACACAGATACGCAGTATTTT.

This chain links TRBV7-2 with TRBJ2-7; 9 bases agree with TRBD2. V was pared by 5 bases and J by 2 bases, with 4 bases of the junction left unmatched. This CDR3 has 14 amino acids. Germline loops: CDR1 SGHTA, CDR2 FQGNSA. The CDR3 coding sequence is TGTGCCAGCAGCCAAATAGCGGGGGCCTACGAGCAGTACTTC. The encoded protein is CASSQIAGAYEQYF.

The gene calls are TRBV6-5 and TRBJ1-2; possible D gene TRBD1, 6 bases. The V end was cut by 6 bases, the J end by 8 bases, with 16 bases between. CDR3 length: 13 residues. CDR1 is MNHEY, CDR2 SVGAGI, per germline. CDR3 coding DNA: TGTGCCAGCAGGTCCGGGACAACAGGGGGCTACACCTTC. This encodes CASRSGTTGGYTF.

This clone has more than one count but fewer than ten. The V and J genes are TRBV18 and TRBJ2-7, with TRBD2 matching 12 bases. The CDR3 is made up of 16 amino acids. The V segment lost 5 bases and the J segment 1 base; nucleotides outside the gene matches: 6. The germline gives CDR1 KGHSH, CDR2 LQKENI. The CDR3 coding sequence is TGTGCCAGCTCATTACGGACTAGCGGGATTTCCTACGAGCAGTACTTC. This gives the protein CASSLRTSGISYEQYF.

V gene TRBV6-5 combines with J gene TRBJ2-7; 10 bases map to TRBD2. Germline CDR1 is MNHEY and CDR2 is SVGAGI. V shed 7 bases and J 5 bases; nucleotides not matched to a gene: 5. The CDR3 runs 13 residues. Written as DNA, the CDR3 is TGTGCCAGCACCCCTAGCGGGAGAAACGAGCAGTACTTC. Its translation: CASTPSGRNEQYF.

This clone appeared once. V usage is TRBV15 and J usage is TRBJ2-7; D possibly corresponds to TRBD2 (5 bases). Germline CDR1 LNHNV, CDR2 YYDKDF (reference sequence). V lost 3 bases and J 1 base, leaving 10 bases between the germline ends. CDR3 length: 14 amino acids. The CDR3 coding sequence is TGTGCCACCAGCAGCGGACTTCCTTCCTACGAGCAGTACTTC. The encoded protein is CATSSGLPSYEQYF.

This clone was found a few times. V is TRBV9 and J is TRBJ2-7, with D maybe TRBD2 (6 bases). There are 12 residues in the CDR3. Germline CDR1 reads SGDLS; CDR2 reads YYNGEE. V lost 2 bases to trimming and J lost 6 bases, with 9 bases between them. CDR3 in amino acids: CASSVDYSEQYF. In DNA form, the CDR3 reads TGTGCCAGCAGCGTGGACTATTCCGAGCAGTACTTC.

The rearrangement joins TRBV12-5 to TRBJ1-3, with D possibly being TRBD1 (5 bases). The germline V gene encodes CDR1 LGHNT and CDR2 FRNRAP. Trimming removed 7 bases from V and 1 base from J, with 11 bases in between. The CDR3 runs 14 residues. CDR3 region: CASAQTVSGNTIYF. The CDR3 nucleotides read TGTGCTAGTGCCCAGACAGTATCTGGAAACACCATATATTTT. Full variable domain (remainder filled in from reference TRBV12-5 and TRBJ1-3): DARVTQTPRHKVTEMGQEVTMRCQPILGHNTVFWYRQTMMQGLELLAYFRNRAPLDDSGMPKDRFSAEMPDATLATLKIQPSEPRDSAVYFCASAQTVSGNTIYFGEGSWLTVV.

This clone was counted between two and nine times. This sequence joins TRBV27 and TRBJ1-3, with a tentative D call TRBD1 (6 bases). V was trimmed by 0 bases and J by 2 bases, leaving 17 bases between them. Germline assignment: CDR1 MNHEY and CDR2 SMNVEV (reference sequence). The CDR3 is 18 residues long. The CDR3 DNA is TGTGCCAGCAGTTTATCGTGGGACAATTATGCGCCTGGAAACACCATATATTTT. This encodes CASSLSWDNYAPGNTIYF.